Listed below are T cell receptor beta chains from one sample, sequenced in a study of spatial heterogeneity in lung cancer. MiXCR was run by TCRdb on the 5' RACE reads, yielding one entry per CDR3 protein. The data contain around 110,000 distinct CDR3 sequences, approximately 12% of them singletons. Sequences were derived from PBMCs, sampled at follow-up. The receptors shown here come from a male donor with early-stage non-small cell lung cancer. CDR3s include the opening cysteine and the closing phenylalanine or tryptophan. D genes are given only for firm matches. Clone size, where shown, is once, few, many, or a class for clones that have expanded.

clone size: few; D gene: NA; J gene: TRBJ1-2; V gene: TRBV5-5; CDR3 protein: CASSLSVTADYGYTF; CDR3 DNA: TGTGCCAGCAGCTTGAGTGTGACAGCCGACTATGGCTACACCTTC
clone size: many; D gene: NA; J gene: TRBJ2-3; V gene: TRBV7-2; CDR3 protein: CASSHADTQYF; CDR3 DNA: TGTGCCAGCAGTCACGCAGATACGCAGTATTTT
clone size: many; D gene: NA; J gene: TRBJ2-5; V gene: TRBV10-2; CDR3 protein: CASSDPETQYF; CDR3 DNA: TGCGCCAGCAGTGATCCAGAGACCCAGTACTTC
clone size: few; D gene: NA; J gene: TRBJ2-6; V gene: TRBV7-6; CDR3 protein: CASSLRGGLSSGANVLTF; CDR3 DNA: TGTGCCAGCAGCCTACGGGGTGGGTTAAGCTCTGGGGCCAACGTCCTGACTTTC
clone size: NA; D gene: NA; J gene: TRBJ1-5; V gene: TRBV20-1; CDR3 protein: CSVSSGDQPQHF; CDR3 DNA: TGCAGTGTAAGTTCGGGGGATCAGCCCCAGCATTTT
clone size: many; D gene: NA; J gene: TRBJ2-5; V gene: TRBV12-3/TRBV12-4; CDR3 protein: CASSSLGTQYF; CDR3 DNA: TGTGCCAGCAGTTCCTTAGGGACCCAGTACTTC
clone size: few; D gene: NA; J gene: TRBJ1-1; V gene: TRBV9; CDR3 protein: CASSVRPTVGTEAFF; CDR3 DNA: TGTGCCAGCAGCGTAAGGCCGACGGTAGGCACTGAAGCTTTCTTT
clone size: few; D gene: NA; J gene: TRBJ2-7; V gene: TRBV6-8; CDR3 protein: CASSYRGDKSYEQYF; CDR3 DNA: TGTGCCAGCAGTTACCGGGGCGACAAATCCTACGAGCAGTACTTC
clone size: few; D gene: TRBD1; J gene: TRBJ1-2; V gene: TRBV20-1; CDR3 protein: CSARVPGTGNGYTF; CDR3 DNA: TGCAGTGCTAGAGTACCCGGGACAGGGAATGGCTACACCTTC
clone size: NA; D gene: NA; J gene: TRBJ2-1; V gene: TRBV7-9; CDR3 protein: CASSLGRDTNEQFF; CDR3 DNA: TGTGCCAGCAGCTTAGGGCGGGACACCAATGAGCAGTTCTTC
clone size: NA; D gene: NA; J gene: TRBJ1-1; V gene: TRBV5-1; CDR3 protein: CASSPGTANTEAFF; CDR3 DNA: TGCGCCAGCAGTCCCGGGACGGCGAACACTGAAGCTTTCTTT
clone size: NA; D gene: NA; J gene: TRBJ1-3; V gene: TRBV5-8; CDR3 protein: CASSRPRSGNTIYF; CDR3 DNA: TGTGCCAGCAGCCGCCCCAGATCTGGAAACACCATATATTTT
clone size: many; D gene: NA; J gene: TRBJ1-5; V gene: TRBV28; CDR3 protein: CASSIQSNQPQHF; CDR3 DNA: TGTGCCAGCAGTATCCAGAGCAATCAGCCCCAGCATTTT
clone size: few; D gene: NA; J gene: TRBJ2-7; V gene: TRBV5-1; CDR3 protein: CASSWREAYEQYF; CDR3 DNA: TGCGCCAGCAGCTGGAGAGAAGCCTACGAGCAGTACTTC
clone size: NA; D gene: NA; J gene: TRBJ1-1; V gene: TRBV7-6; CDR3 protein: CASSLPRGGGSTEAFF; CDR3 DNA: TGTGCCAGCAGCTTACCCAGGGGAGGGGGGAGCACTGAAGCTTTCTTT
clone size: many; D gene: NA; J gene: TRBJ2-1; V gene: TRBV12-3/TRBV12-4; CDR3 protein: CASTAWSGDNEQFF; CDR3 DNA: TGTGCCAGCACGGCCTGGTCAGGAGACAATGAGCAGTTCTTC
clone size: NA; D gene: NA; J gene: TRBJ2-7; V gene: TRBV6-6; CDR3 protein: CASRPEPFYEQYF; CDR3 DNA: TGTGCCAGCAGACCCGAACCCTTCTACGAGCAGTACTTC
clone size: few; D gene: TRBD1; J gene: TRBJ1-2; V gene: TRBV28; CDR3 protein: CASSLGQGRGYGYTF; CDR3 DNA: TGTGCCAGCAGTCTAGGACAGGGGCGGGGCTATGGCTACACCTTC
clone size: many; D gene: NA; J gene: TRBJ2-3; V gene: TRBV24-1; CDR3 protein: CATSDLLGADTQYF; CDR3 DNA: TGTGCCACCAGTGATTTACTAGGCGCGGATACGCAGTATTTT
clone size: NA; D gene: NA; J gene: TRBJ2-3; V gene: TRBV6-5; CDR3 protein: CASRYRNQRQDTQYF; CDR3 DNA: TGTGCCAGCAGGTACAGAAATCAAAGGCAGGATACGCAGTATTTT
clone size: NA; D gene: NA; J gene: TRBJ2-5; V gene: TRBV20-1; CDR3 protein: CSAGGARETQYF; CDR3 DNA: TGCAGTGCGGGGGGGGCCCGAGAGACCCAGTACTTC
clone size: many; D gene: TRBD1; J gene: TRBJ2-3; V gene: TRBV10-3; CDR3 protein: CATAGQGGSDTQYF; CDR3 DNA: TGTGCCACCGCGGGACAGGGGGGCTCGGATACGCAGTATTTT
clone size: NA; D gene: NA; J gene: TRBJ1-3; V gene: TRBV5-4; CDR3 protein: CASRPDVSSGNTIYF; CDR3 DNA: TGTGCCAGCAGACCAGACGTCAGCTCTGGAAACACCATATATTTT
clone size: many; D gene: TRBD1; J gene: TRBJ2-2; V gene: TRBV7-9; CDR3 protein: CAITDRISGELFF; CDR3 DNA: TGTGCCATCACGGACAGGATCTCTGGGGAGCTGTTTTTT
clone size: NA; D gene: NA; J gene: TRBJ2-7; V gene: TRBV20-1; CDR3 protein: CSARIQGNEQYF; CDR3 DNA: TGCAGTGCTAGAATCCAGGGGAACGAGCAGTACTTC
clone size: NA; D gene: NA; J gene: TRBJ2-3; V gene: TRBV5-1; CDR3 protein: CASSQTGTQGLSNTQYF; CDR3 DNA: TGCGCCAGCAGCCAAACCGGGACACAAGGTCTTTCAAATACGCAGTATTTT
clone size: many; D gene: NA; J gene: TRBJ1-6; V gene: TRBV9; CDR3 protein: CASSVDRTNNSPLHF; CDR3 DNA: TGTGCCAGCAGCGTAGATCGGACGAATAATTCACCCCTCCACTTT
clone size: NA; D gene: NA; J gene: TRBJ1-6; V gene: TRBV7-9; CDR3 protein: CASSLDPSMPLHF; CDR3 DNA: TGTGCCAGCAGCTTGGACCCGTCAATGCCCCTCCACTTT
clone size: few; D gene: NA; J gene: TRBJ1-5; V gene: TRBV20-1; CDR3 protein: CSARELPQASNQPQHF; CDR3 DNA: TGCAGTGCTAGAGAATTACCGCAGGCTAGCAATCAGCCCCAGCATTTT
clone size: few; D gene: TRBD1; J gene: TRBJ1-4; V gene: TRBV6-2/TRBV6-3; CDR3 protein: CASRYDLGGIGEKLFF; CDR3 DNA: TGTGCCAGCCGATACGACCTAGGGGGCATCGGTGAAAAACTGTTTTTT
clone size: NA; D gene: NA; J gene: TRBJ2-4; V gene: TRBV10-1; CDR3 protein: CASSDGQGRTKNIQYF; CDR3 DNA: TGCGCCAGCAGTGATGGCCAGGGGCGGACCAAAAACATTCAGTACTTC
clone size: many; D gene: NA; J gene: TRBJ1-1; V gene: TRBV4-2; CDR3 protein: CASSQDSSPRGGTEAFF; CDR3 DNA: TGTGCCAGCAGCCAAGATAGTTCACCCCGGGGTGGGACTGAAGCTTTCTTT
clone size: few; D gene: NA; J gene: TRBJ2-5; V gene: TRBV7-2; CDR3 protein: CASSLAQTRETQYF; CDR3 DNA: TGTGCCAGCAGCTTAGCGCAGACCCGAGAGACCCAGTACTTC
clone size: few; D gene: TRBD1; J gene: TRBJ1-6; V gene: TRBV3-1; CDR3 protein: CASSQGQPNSPLHF; CDR3 DNA: TGTGCCAGCAGCCAGGGACAGCCGAATTCACCCCTCCACTTT
clone size: few; D gene: NA; J gene: TRBJ2-6; V gene: TRBV7-8; CDR3 protein: CASSLGQTASAANVLTF; CDR3 DNA: TGTGCCAGCAGCTTAGGCCAGACAGCCTCTGCGGCCAACGTCCTGACTTTC
clone size: many; D gene: NA; J gene: TRBJ1-2; V gene: TRBV29-1; CDR3 protein: CSVGQQDGYTF; CDR3 DNA: TGCAGCGTCGGGCAGCAGGATGGCTACACCTTC
clone size: NA; D gene: NA; J gene: TRBJ2-1; V gene: TRBV19; CDR3 protein: CASSIQGGAYEQFF; CDR3 DNA: TGTGCCAGTAGTATTCAGGGGGGTGCTTATGAGCAGTTCTTC
clone size: few; D gene: TRBD1; J gene: TRBJ1-6; V gene: TRBV7-9; CDR3 protein: CASRPGQGPSPLHF; CDR3 DNA: TGTGCCAGCAGGCCGGGACAGGGACCTTCACCCCTCCACTTT
clone size: NA; D gene: NA; J gene: TRBJ2-7; V gene: TRBV7-3; CDR3 protein: CASSLSRAHSYEQYF; CDR3 DNA: TGTGCCAGCAGCTTAAGCAGGGCGCACTCCTACGAGCAGTACTTC
clone size: NA; D gene: TRBD1; J gene: TRBJ2-6; V gene: TRBV7-8; CDR3 protein: CASRSQRPGQFLSGANVLTF; CDR3 DNA: TGTGCCAGCAGATCACAGAGACCGGGACAGTTCCTCTCTGGGGCCAACGTCCTGACTTTC
clone size: few; D gene: NA; J gene: TRBJ2-5; V gene: TRBV11-1; CDR3 protein: CASSKGLLETQYF; CDR3 DNA: TGTGCCAGCAGCAAGGGACTCCTGGAGACCCAGTACTTC
clone size: NA; D gene: NA; J gene: TRBJ2-3; V gene: TRBV24-1; CDR3 protein: CATSDFTRTDTQYF; CDR3 DNA: TGTGCCACCAGTGATTTTACTAGGACAGATACGCAGTATTTT
clone size: many; D gene: NA; J gene: TRBJ2-7; V gene: TRBV9; CDR3 protein: CASSVDTSYEQYF; CDR3 DNA: TGTGCCAGCAGCGTAGACACGTCTTACGAGCAGTACTTC
clone size: NA; D gene: NA; J gene: TRBJ2-1; V gene: TRBV7-2; CDR3 protein: CASSPDLHRGLGGEQFF; CDR3 DNA: TGTGCCAGCAGCCCTGATTTGCACCGGGGCTTGGGCGGGGAGCAGTTCTTC
clone size: few; D gene: NA; J gene: TRBJ2-7; V gene: TRBV10-2; CDR3 protein: CASSESGGGYEQYF; CDR3 DNA: TGCGCCAGCAGTGAGTCCGGGGGCGGCTACGAGCAGTACTTC
clone size: NA; D gene: NA; J gene: TRBJ1-1; V gene: TRBV7-7; CDR3 protein: CASSLDKNTEAFF; CDR3 DNA: TGTGCTAGCAGCTTAGACAAGAACACTGAAGCTTTCTTT
clone size: NA; D gene: NA; J gene: TRBJ2-5; V gene: TRBV27; CDR3 protein: CASSFKGGETQYF; CDR3 DNA: TGTGCCAGCAGTTTTAAGGGTGGCGAGACCCAGTACTTC
clone size: many; D gene: TRBD1; J gene: TRBJ1-1; V gene: TRBV25-1; CDR3 protein: CASSWTGNTEAFF; CDR3 DNA: TGTGCCAGCAGTTGGACAGGGAACACTGAAGCTTTCTTT
clone size: few; D gene: NA; J gene: TRBJ2-5; V gene: TRBV7-9; CDR3 protein: CASSLGGDKETQYF; CDR3 DNA: TGTGCCAGCAGCTTAGGGGGGGATAAAGAGACCCAGTACTTC
clone size: NA; D gene: NA; J gene: TRBJ1-1; V gene: TRBV6-2/TRBV6-3; CDR3 protein: CASALDSYYEAFF; CDR3 DNA: TGTGCCAGCGCACTGGACAGCTACTACGAAGCTTTCTTT
clone size: few; D gene: NA; J gene: TRBJ1-5; V gene: TRBV4-2; CDR3 protein: CASSQEQGFGQPQHF; CDR3 DNA: TGTGCCAGCAGCCAAGAACAGGGATTCGGTCAGCCCCAGCATTTT
clone size: NA; D gene: NA; J gene: TRBJ1-1; V gene: TRBV27; CDR3 protein: CASSLWGVTEAFF; CDR3 DNA: TGTGCCAGCAGTTTATGGGGGGTTACTGAAGCTTTCTTT
clone size: many; D gene: NA; J gene: TRBJ1-6; V gene: TRBV12-3/TRBV12-4; CDR3 protein: CASSLVQDSPLHF; CDR3 DNA: TGTGCCAGCAGCTTAGTACAGGATTCACCCCTCCACTTT